The text below deals with one T cell receptor (beta chain). The antigen is not known. During its preparation, the TCRbeta library received unique molecular identifiers. TCRdb reanalysed the PCR reads using MiXCR and keeps one entry per CDR3 protein. The table lists a few hundred thousand distinct CDR3 sequences, over 10% of them singletons. The entry originates in a study of T-cell reconstitution after alpha-beta-depleted transplantation in children. V dropped 6 bases and J dropped 1 base, with 3 bases sitting between them. In germline, CDR1 is LNHNV, CDR2 YYDKDF (reference sequence). The CDR3 extends over 11 amino acids. Findings and caveats of the study: In some patients, recipient T cells and intrathymic progenitors surviving conditioning explained high day-60 diversity.

This clonotype originated in a male patient aged 10 to 17 who had a stem cell transplant for acute myeloid leukemia, so the T cells may come from the graft donor. This chain uses TRBV15 with TRBJ2-5; the D is unclear. The starting material was PBMCs, mostly from graft donor cells, obtained 360 days after TCRalphabeta/CD19-depleted stem cell transplant. CDR3 DNA: TGTGCCACCAGATTCCAAGAGACCCAGTACTTC. Residues: CATRFQETQYF.